This T cell receptor beta chain was identified in a study of OX40 agonist ivuxolimab in advanced cancers. Notes on the research overall: Ivuxolimab, which targeted the costimulatory receptor OX40 (CD134), was an agonistic, fully human IgG2 monoclonal antibody. Among the roughly 52 dose-escalation patients, around 20 had hepatocellular carcinoma, roughly 15 melanoma, 9 renal cell carcinoma and 9 head and neck cancer. Intravenous ivuxolimab was administered to patients every 2 weeks at six dose levels: 0.01, 0.1, 0.3, 1.5, 3 and 10 mg/kg. Peripheral TCRbeta sequencing aimed to test whether ivuxolimab altered TCR sequence diversity and caused clonal T-cell expansion. Partial responses occurred in three dose-escalation patients, of whom one had hepatocellular carcinoma and two had cutaneous melanoma. The paper reports the monotherapy dose-escalation portion (N ≈ 50 patients) of the phase I ivuxolimab trial. The dose-escalation cohort was almost 85% male with a mean age of about 65 years, ranging from roughly 20 to 80. Patients were allowed to have had prior anti-PD-1, anti-PD-L1 or anti-CTLA-4 therapy, and roughly 40% of the dose-escalation patients had been treated with checkpoint inhibitors.

Patients with autoimmune disease history or receiving systemic immunosuppression were excluded from the trial. Peripheral blood for TCR sequencing was drawn from every dose cohort at baseline, at cycle 4 day 1 and at cycle 7 day 1. Samples came from an open-label, multicenter, first-in-human phase I dose-escalation trial of ivuxolimab. Adults with locally advanced or metastatic melanoma, renal cell carcinoma, hepatocellular carcinoma or head and neck squamous cell carcinoma were enrolled in the trial. Before TCR sequencing, CD4+ T cells and CD8+ T cells from peripheral blood were sorted into separate populations. Comments on this clone: What this receptor recognizes is not known. Nothing much larger sits one base from this clone, and base qualities are not available.

Genomic DNA was extracted from sorted cells for sequencing of the TCRbeta CDR3 region. The immunoSEQ Assay was used to sequence the TCRbeta CDR3 regions. Held by TCRdb, this immuneACCESS table contains in-frame sequences only and omits some clones. Under half of the omission traces to an unresolved V gene where checked; the cause of the rest is unknown. The sample has about 130,000 clones on record, about nine tenths of them singletons. The ten biggest clones cover under 0.95% of the sample. Study-wide findings and limitations: Low levels of normalized T-cell clonal expansion were also seen in some patients who did not respond. After ivuxolimab, CD8+ T cells had more expanded clones than CD4+ T cells on average. At doses of 0.1 to 3.0 mg/kg, clonal expansion of both CD4+ and CD8+ blood T cells was observed from baseline to week 6. The antigen specificity of the peripheral T cells that underwent clonal expansion was not determined. In partial responders in the 0.1-3.0 mg/kg groups, normalized peripheral clonal expansion was found to be among the lowest, especially among CD8+ T cells.

From cysteine to phenylalanine, the CDR3 is 14 amino acids long. CDR3 DNA only is kept here, 42 bases in frame from base 1. From a lookup of the germline V gene, CDR1 and CDR2 are SQVTM and ANQGSEA. V sheds 4 bases and J sheds 2 bases, leaving 14 bases between their ends. The sequence came from an adult with an advanced solid tumor such as melanoma, head and neck, liver or kidney cancer. Recombination linked TRBV29-1 to TRBJ1-1, with no confidently assigned D gene. The starting material was CD4+ or CD8+ T cells sorted from blood, obtained in a trial of the OX40 agonist ivuxolimab. In nucleotides, the sequence is TGCAGCGTTGCAATCAACTGGGCAAACACTGAAGCTTTCTTT. It encodes CSVAINWANTEAFF.